A single sample is the source of the 21 T cell receptor beta chains below, sequenced in a study of shared clonotypes between healthy human individuals. Sequencing was performed with immunoSEQ multiplex PCR; in TCRdb, only in-frame clones are kept and a portion is missing. The sample contains around 1 million clones, 70% to 85% of which appear only once. The sequenced sample consisted of memory CD4+ T cells sorted from blood. As to subset: CD45RA-negative fraction. The receptors shown here come from a man aged 18-30 years in good health.

The rearrangement uses TRBV6-6 and TRBJ1-5, with D tentatively TRBD1 (6 bases). CDR3 size: 15 residues. Trimming cost V 2 bases and J 6 bases, with 14 bases left between them. CDR1 and CDR2 from the germline V gene are MNHNY and SVGAGI (reference sequence). This chain's CDR3 is CASSYKAGEGQPQHF. CDR3 sequence (DNA): TGTGCCAGCAGTTACAAGGCAGGGGAAGGTCAGCCCCAGCATTTT.

The chain has TRBV7-3 and TRBJ1-2; D remains unclear. Trimming removed 5 bases at V and 5 bases at J, with 9 bases between. The CDR3 has 12 amino acids. Germline lookup yields CDR1 SGHTA and CDR2 FQGTGA. In nucleotides, the CDR3 is TGTGCCAGCAGCCAGGACGGATATGGCTACACCTTC. Translated, it gives CASSQDGYGYTF.

There are a few counts of this clone. CDR3 bases: TGTGCCAGCAGTGATAGAGGGGGGACCCAGTACTTC. This codes for CASSDRGGTQYF. This chain joins TRBV2 and TRBJ2-5, with D maybe TRBD1 (6 bases). Trimming took off 3 bases at V and 7 bases at J, with 9 bases between the two ends. The CDR3 sequence is 12 residues long. Germline CDR1 reads SNHLY; CDR2 reads FYNNEI.

This chain joins TRBV5-6 and TRBJ1-3; D call uncertain. The V gene lost 2 bases and the J gene lost 2 bases, with 8 bases spanning the gap. CDR3 length equals 14 residues. Per the germline V gene, CDR1 is SGHDT and CDR2 is YYEEEE. The CDR3 coding sequence is TGTGCCAGCAGCTTAAAGGCAGCTGGAAACACCATATATTTT. This codes for CASSLKAAGNTIYF.

The chain recombines TRBV30 with TRBJ1-6; D is perhaps TRBD1 (5 bases). This CDR3 has 15 amino acids. CDR1 and CDR2 from the germline V gene are GTSNPN and SVGIG (reference sequence). With 0 bases removed from V and 8 bases from J, the gap between germline ends came to 14 bases. The CDR3 DNA is TGTGCCTGGAGTGTGTCAGGGAACTTCTATTCACCCCTCCACTTT. Translating gives CAWSVSGNFYSPLHF.

The J gene is TRBJ2-6, the V gene TRBV5-1; D is ambiguous. The V gene's germline CDR1 is SGHRS and CDR2 YFSETQ. The CDR3 contains 14 residues. The V end was cut by 1 base, the J end by 0 bases, with 2 bases between. The CDR3 nucleotides read TGCGCCAGCAGCTTGTTCTCTGGGGCCAACGTCCTGACTTTC. This gives the protein CASSLFSGANVLTF. Together with reference TRBV5-1 and TRBJ2-6, the CDR3 gives the full variable domain: KAGVTQTPRYLIKTRGQQVTLSCSPISGHRSVSWYQQTPGQGLQFLFEYFSETQRNKGNFPGRFSGRQFSNSRSEMNVSTLELGDSALYLCASSLFSGANVLTFGAGSRLTVL.

This chain joins TRBV12-5 and TRBJ1-5, with a possible D match to TRBD1 (6 bases). The V gene's germline CDR1 is LGHNT and CDR2 FRNRAP. Trimming took off 7 bases at V and 7 bases at J, with 14 bases between the two ends. CDR3 size: 13 residues. CDR3: CASAVGAGQPQHF. For the CDR3, the DNA is TGTGCTAGTGCCGTGGGGGCGGGCCAGCCCCAGCATTTT.

The chain has TRBV5-1 and TRBJ1-2; no definite D call. Germline V CDR1 and CDR2: SGHRS, YFSETQ. Trimming removed 5 bases at V and 6 bases at J, with 17 bases between. This CDR3 is built from 14 residues. The DNA for the CDR3 is TGCGCCAGCAGAGATAGCTACGGGTTCGATGGCTACACCTTC. It codes for CASRDSYGFDGYTF.

In its sample, this clone was seen once. The rearrangement links TRBV5-1 to TRBJ1-4; unclear D gene. Germline V gene lookup returns CDR1 SGHRS and CDR2 YFSETQ. The CDR3 consists of 14 residues. V lost 4 bases and J lost 0, with 7 bases in between. The CDR3 reads CASSRTATNEKLFF. The CDR3 DNA is TGCGCCAGCAGCCGGACGGCAACTAATGAAAAACTGTTTTTT. The whole variable domain, remainder taken from reference TRBV5-1 and TRBJ1-4, is KAGVTQTPRYLIKTRGQQVTLSCSPISGHRSVSWYQQTPGQGLQFLFEYFSETQRNKGNFPGRFSGRQFSNSRSEMNVSTLELGDSALYLCASSRTATNEKLFFGSGTQLSVL.

The CDR3 coding sequence is TGTGCCACCAGCGGAAGGACTAGCGGTGGGAATGAGCAGTTCTTC. This sequence encodes CATSGRTSGGNEQFF. The chain joins TRBV15 to TRBJ2-1, with TRBD2 matching over 10 bases. V trimming: 5 bases; J trimming: 7 bases; junction bases outside the gene matches: 8. The CDR3 is 15 amino acids. The V gene's germline CDR1 is LNHNV and CDR2 YYDKDF (reference sequence).

The V call is TRBV11-2, the J call TRBJ2-1; TRBD2 aligns across 11 bases. CDR1 and CDR2 (germline): SGHAT, FQNNGV. The trim removed 2 bases at V and 11 bases at J, leaving 5 bases unmatched. CDR3 length: 14 residues. CDR3: CASSLSSGGSQQFF. CDR3 sequence (DNA): TGTGCCAGCAGCTTATCTAGCGGGGGGAGCCAGCAGTTCTTC.

This clone was counted a single time. This sequence joins TRBV28 and TRBJ2-2; 7 bases are shared with TRBD1. Germline CDR1 is MDHEN and CDR2 is SYDVKM. The CDR3 contains 16 residues. J was trimmed by 3 bases and V by 8 bases; bases with no gene match: 12. The CDR3 protein is CASLEGARGYTGELFF. For the CDR3, the DNA is TGTGCCAGCTTAGAGGGGGCGAGGGGGTACACCGGGGAGCTGTTTTTT.

This chain joins TRBV7-9 and TRBJ2-5; 9 nucleotides line up with TRBD2. The germline CDR1 and CDR2 sequences are SEHNR and FQNEAQ (reference sequence). This CDR3 region has 16 residues. V trimming: 5 bases; J trimming: 4 bases; junction bases outside the gene matches: 11. The CDR3 here is CASSTGSGGKGETQYF. The CDR3 DNA reads TGTGCCAGCAGCACCGGTAGCGGGGGAAAAGGAGAGACCCAGTACTTC.

This clone was detected a few times. The chain employs TRBV29-1 and TRBJ1-3; D ambiguous. V lost 3 bases and J lost 4, with 10 bases in between. The CDR3 covers 13 residues. Germline V gene sequence: CDR1 SQVTM, CDR2 ANQGSEA. Written as DNA, the CDR3 is TGCAGCGTTGAGATCCCGGGGGGAAACACCATATATTTT. Its protein product is CSVEIPGGNTIYF.

The V and J genes are TRBV5-6 and TRBJ2-5, with no clear D. The J call may be in error: the DNA end matches TRBJ2-7 better. Looked up from germline, CDR1 is SGHDT and CDR2 is YYEEEE. This CDR3 contains 15 residues. The chain's CDR3 is CASSLGLGSSYEQYF. For the CDR3, the DNA is TGTGCCAGCAGCTTGGGTCTGGGTTCCTCCTACGAGCAGTACTTC.

This clone has at least ten counts. This rearrangement joins TRBV10-3 to TRBJ2-2, with 9 bases that match TRBD2. Trimming at V came to 6 bases and at J to 0 bases, leaving 2 bases not matched to a gene. The CDR3 is 15 amino acids. CDR1 is ENHRY, CDR2 SYGVKD, per germline. CDR3 sequence reads: CAIRASGANTGELFF. In DNA, the CDR3 is TGTGCCATCAGGGCTAGCGGGGCGAACACCGGGGAGCTGTTTTTT.

The chain carries TRBV7-2 and TRBJ1-6; D uncertain. This CDR3 has 13 amino acids. Trimming removed 4 bases at V and 7 bases at J, with 8 bases between. Germline V gene lookup returns CDR1 SGHTA and CDR2 FQGNSA. The CDR3 reads CASSSIGNSPLHF. Written as DNA, the CDR3 is TGTGCCAGCAGCTCGATAGGGAATTCACCCCTCCACTTT. Full variable domain (outside the CDR3, taken from reference TRBV7-2 and TRBJ1-6): GAGVSQSPSNKVTEKGKDVELRCDPISGHTALYWYRQSLGQGLEFLIYFQGNSAPDKSGLPSDRFSAERTGGSVSTLTIQRTQQEDSAVYLCASSSIGNSPLHFGNGTRLTVT.

The chain has TRBV30 and TRBJ1-1; unclear D gene. V was clipped by 3 bases and J by 11 bases, with 13 bases between them. Germline CDR1 GTSNPN, CDR2 SVGIG (reference sequence). This CDR3 is 11 amino acids long. The DNA of the CDR3 is TGTGCCTGGAGAGGAGACGGGCGGGCTTTCTTT. Protein product: CAWRGDGRAFF.

This clone was observed a handful of times. J is TRBJ2-7 and V is TRBV6-1; D may be TRBD1 (7 bases). Looked up from germline, CDR1 is MNHNS and CDR2 is SASEGT. Deletions cut 4 bases from V and 6 bases from J, with 25 bases between. This CDR3 has 17 amino acids. The CDR3 DNA is TGTGCCAGCAGTGGGCCCACTTCATTCAGGGGGGTAGGCGAGCAGTACTTC. Its protein is CASSGPTSFRGVGEQYF.

V usage is TRBV5-4 and J usage is TRBJ1-2, with no clear D. The V gene lost 2 bases and the J gene lost 9 bases, with 20 bases spanning the gap. CDR3 size: 15 residues. Germline V gene lookup returns CDR1 SGHNT and CDR2 YYREEE (reference sequence). The CDR3 here is CASSFESGQPWSYTF. CDR3 coding DNA: TGTGCCAGCAGCTTTGAGAGTGGGCAGCCTTGGAGCTACACCTTC.

This clone was seen a handful of times. The chain joins TRBV7-2 to TRBJ1-2, with D hard to call. Trimming shortened V by 4 bases and J by 8 bases, and 14 bases separated the two germline ends. This CDR3 spans 13 amino acids. From germline, CDR1 is SGHTA and CDR2 FQGNSA. CDR3 residues: CASSSGRGSGYTF. CDR3 in DNA: TGTGCCAGCAGCTCTGGCCGGGGTTCGGGCTACACCTTC. Using reference TRBV7-2 and TRBJ1-2 for the parts outside the CDR3, the full variable domain is GAGVSQSPSNKVTEKGKDVELRCDPISGHTALYWYRQSLGQGLEFLIYFQGNSAPDKSGLPSDRFSAERTGGSVSTLTIQRTQQEDSAVYLCASSSGRGSGYTFGSGTRLTVV.